This passage covers 3 T cell receptor beta chains from one sample sequenced in a study of blood T cell repertoires in COVID-19. Sequencing was performed with immunoSEQ multiplex PCR; in TCRdb, only in-frame clones are kept and a portion is missing. Here the sample spans 150,000 to 200,000 clones, approximately 83% being singletons. Sequenced: peripheral blood. The receptors were sampled from a human donor with active or convalescent COVID-19. The donor label of this sample is uncertain.

This clone has just a few counts. This chain links TRBV9 with TRBJ1-2; 10 bases fit TRBD1. V was clipped by 4 bases and J by 1 base; unmatched bases: 7. Germline V gene lookup returns CDR1 SGDLS and CDR2 YYNGEE. This CDR3 is 16 amino acids long. The CDR3 here is CASSPPGQGFNYGYTF. The CDR3 DNA follows: TGTGCCAGCAGCCCGCCGGGACAGGGGTTTAACTATGGCTACACCTTC.

This clone was counted once. Mismatch with germline at one junction end may stem from a read error. The rearrangement links TRBV7-7 to TRBJ2-7; 9 bases match TRBD1. Germline CDR1 is SSHAT and CDR2 is FNYEAQ (reference sequence). CDR3 size: 15 residues. The CDR3 sequence: CASSFRQGGSYEQYF. Written as DNA, the CDR3 is TGTGCTAGCAGCTTCCGACAGGGGGGTTCCTACGAGCAGTACTTC.

CDR3 bases: TGTGCCAGGGGCGGGGGGACGAACACCGGGGAGCTGTTTTTT. Its protein product is CARGGGTNTGELFF. The rearrangement uses TRBV7-2 and TRBJ2-2; 8 bases match TRBD2. CDR3 length: 14 amino acids. The V gene end was trimmed by 9 bases and the J gene end by 0 bases; junction bases not matched to a gene: 3. CDR1 is SGHTA, CDR2 FQGNSA, per germline.